This T cell receptor (beta chain) was sequenced in a study of blood T cell repertoires in COVID-19. About the study: Sample material is recorded as cDNA or gDNA derived from T cells, B-cell-depleted T cells, or PBMCs.

Original processing methods: Quantification of nucleated cells was approximated via reference gene primer amplification. This table comes from immunoSEQ multiplex PCR, and its TCRdb copy is limited to in-frame clones, with some not included. D and trimming were read from the DNA, whereas the V and J calls and clone size are those reported in that table. The data show approximately 470,000 clones, 80% to 90% seen once. The CDR3 extends over 13 amino acids. Germline V gives CDR1 SGHRS, CDR2 YFSETQ. Trimming removed 0 bases at V and 7 bases at J, with 11 bases between. This TCR came from a human donor in a cohort sampled during active COVID-19. The specimen was peripheral blood. The chain employs TRBV5-1 and TRBJ2-7; no clear D gene. The CDR3 loop is CASSLARVEEQYF. The CDR3, as DNA: TGCGCCAGCAGCTTGGCCCGGGTAGAAGAGCAGTACTTC.